The rows below give T cell receptor beta chains drawn from one sample of a study of T cell repertoires in cytomegalovirus infection. Which antigens these TCRs recognize remains unknown. TCRdb reprocessed the reads via MiXCR and lists one record per CDR3 protein. The repertoire holds around 710,000 distinct CDR3 sequences, with 25% to 35% as singletons. Sample: cultured CD8+ T cells from PBMCs, taken from culture after CMV antigen stimulation. The receptors come from a human donor in good health (CMV status not recorded). Some clones in this sample may be carry-over from other donors' samples. CDR3s include the opening cysteine and the closing phenylalanine or tryptophan. Rows may omit the clone size; those that give it use once, few, many or a size class.

abundance | len | v_gene | CDR3aa
few | 16 | TRBV7-3 | CASSPTSGANTGELFF
. | 17 | TRBV2 | CASSPTVAGGKAGELFF
. | 16 | TRBV6-5 | CASSYFGGAGANVLTF
many | 15 | TRBV7-2 | CASSSYLQGKDGYTF
. | 15 | TRBV14 | CASSPPAGDAGELFF
. | 14 | TRBV6-1 | CASSETEINEKLFF
. | 18 | TRBV2 | CASSGRRGGGPNTGELFF
few | 16 | TRBV6-5 | CASSYGAAGDYNEQFF
. | 13 | TRBV24-1 | CATSDFSIGELFF
many | 13 | TRBV7-2 | CASSLGGRWGYTF
. | 17 | TRBV19 | CASSPSGGAGWADTQYF
. | 15 | TRBV6-2/TRBV6-3 | CASSYWANSNQPQHF
. | 15 | TRBV25-1 | CASSEGDWNTGELFF
. | 14 | TRBV6-2/TRBV6-3 | CASSYSYYTGELFF
. | 16 | TRBV7-9 | CASSQGRTRGSGELFF
few | 12 | TRBV7-9 | CASSLRPLEQYF
few | 16 | TRBV12-3/TRBV12-4 | CAISQPGYRDHYGYTF